This TCR beta chain comes out of a study of patients and donors after allogeneic stem cell transplantation. Germline loops: CDR1 SQVTM, CDR2 ANQGSEA. The CDR3 sequence is 13 residues long. V lost 6 bases and J lost 2, with 11 bases in between. TCRdb used MiXCR to reprocess the RT-PCR reads, holding one entry per CDR3 protein. Of 160,000 or so distinct CDR3 sequences in the sample, 24% are singletons; the top ten hold 25% to 30%. In its sample, this clonotype was seen a few times. The sequence came from a human donor who was either an allogeneic HSCT recipient or a stem cell or donor lymphocyte infusion donor (not recorded which). It is not recorded whose cells these are; they may come from a transplant donor. V is TRBV29-1 and J is TRBJ1-5; D not resolved. The sequenced sample consisted of blood, either unsorted or a sorted T cell fraction (not recorded which). CDR3 in amino acids: CSVPRSGNQPQHF. Here the CDR3 DNA reads TGCAGCGTCCCCCGGTCTGGCAATCAGCCCCAGCATTTT.